This T cell receptor beta chain appears in the sequencing data of a study of cytomegalovirus exposure and HLA in healthy donors. Whole-study findings and limits: It emerged from a later analysis that several of the most significant clusters appeared to be linked to common viral pathogens. Some V segments, including TRBV6-2 and TRBV6-3, were excluded as indistinguishable. Among donors in an Asian-associated ancestry cluster, a later analysis reportedly found fewer N-insertions than the approximately 700-donor mean.

As for this clone: Antigen unknown.

Researchers ran the PCR with 60 Vbeta and 13 Jbeta primers. Original analysis: Among the unique TCR beta chains that a later analysis counted, 75 million to 85 million in all, 10 million to 11 million were shared. The repertoire was sequenced with immunoSEQ multiplex PCR; TCRdb's copy has only in-frame clones and lacks some. That table gives V, J and clone size, and the DNA gave D and trimming. The top ten clones hold less than 1.6% of a sample with roughly 61,000 clones, more than 80% of them seen once. V shed 3 bases, J shed 7 bases, and the junction held 3 bases outside the gene matches. Germline-derived CDR1 and CDR2 are SGHRS and YFSETQ. This CDR3 contains 13 residues.

The TCR comes from a young man in good health and CMV-seropositive. Sequencing used PBMCs. This sequence joins TRBV5-1 and TRBJ1-2, with 10 bases lining up with TRBD1. The CDR3 sequence is CASSSGQGCGYTF. CDR3 bases: TGCGCCAGCAGCTCGGGACAGGGGTGTGGCTACACCTTC.